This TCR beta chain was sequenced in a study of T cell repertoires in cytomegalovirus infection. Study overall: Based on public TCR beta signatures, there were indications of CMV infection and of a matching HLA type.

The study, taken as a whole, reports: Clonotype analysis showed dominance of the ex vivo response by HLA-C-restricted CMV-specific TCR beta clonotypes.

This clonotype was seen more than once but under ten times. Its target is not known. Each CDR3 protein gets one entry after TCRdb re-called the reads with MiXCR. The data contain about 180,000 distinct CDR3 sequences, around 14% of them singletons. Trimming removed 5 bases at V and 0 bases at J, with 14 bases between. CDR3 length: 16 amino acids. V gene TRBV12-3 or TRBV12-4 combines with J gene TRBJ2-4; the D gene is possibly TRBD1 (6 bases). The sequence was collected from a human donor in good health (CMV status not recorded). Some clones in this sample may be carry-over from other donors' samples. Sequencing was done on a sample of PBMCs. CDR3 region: CASSPRDKLAKNIQYF. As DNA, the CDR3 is TGTGCCAGCAGTCCGAGGGACAAATTAGCCAAAAACATTCAGTACTTC.